Presented here are 20 T cell receptor beta chains from one specimen sequenced in a study of cytomegalovirus exposure and HLA in healthy donors. PCR used 60 Vbeta primers and 13 Jbeta primers. Clones were sequenced by immunoSEQ multiplex PCR, and TCRdb holds only the in-frame ones, with some missing. The table lists about 150,000 clones, approximately 74% of them singletons. The specimen sequenced was PBMCs. The receptor set was obtained from a young man in good health and CMV-seronegative.

This chain uses TRBV14 with TRBJ2-5, with a tentative D call TRBD2 (5 bases). The germline V and J ends were trimmed by 4 bases and 4 bases, with 7 bases remaining between them. The V gene's germline CDR1 is SGHDN and CDR2 FVKESK. The CDR3 spans 12 residues. CDR3 nucleotides: TGTGCCAGCAGCCCAGGAGGAGAGACCCAGTACTTC. It is translated as CASSPGGETQYF.

The genes are TRBV9 and TRBJ2-3; D may be TRBD2 (5 bases). Between the trimmed V and J ends, which lost 4 bases and 4 bases, there was a span of 13 bases. Germline V gene data show CDR1 as SGDLS and CDR2 as YYNGEE. The CDR3 loop spans 14 amino acids. This CDR3 reads CASSLDYEADTQYF. The DNA of the CDR3 is TGTGCCAGCAGCCTAGACTATGAAGCAGATACGCAGTATTTT. Based on the CDR3 plus reference TRBV9 and TRBJ2-3, the full variable domain is DSGVTQTPKHLITATGQRVTLRCSPRSGDLSVYWYQQSLDQGLQFLIQYYNGEERAKGNILERFSAQQFPDLHSELNLSSLELGDSALYFCASSLDYEADTQYFGPGTRLTVL.

The V call is TRBV18, the J call TRBJ2-4; 12 nucleotides agree with TRBD2. CDR3 length equals 16 residues. The V segment lost 3 bases and the J segment 9 bases; nucleotides outside the gene matches: 9. CDR1 is KGHSH and CDR2 is LQKENI in the germline V gene. The CDR3 DNA reads as TGTGCCAGCTCACCGACTAGCGGGGGAACCGGGGCCATTCAGTACTTC. It specifies CASSPTSGGTGAIQYF. Using reference TRBV18 and TRBJ2-4 for the parts outside the CDR3, the full variable domain is NAGVMQNPRHLVRRRGQEARLRCSPMKGHSHVYWYRQLPEEGLKFMVYLQKENIIDESGMPKERFSAEFPKEGPSILRIQQVVRGDSAAYFCASSPTSGGTGAIQYFGAGTRLSVL.

J is TRBJ2-7 and V is TRBV27; 11 bases line up with TRBD2. The V and J ends lost 6 bases and 3 bases, in that order; junction bases with no gene match: 7. Germline lookup yields CDR1 MNHEY and CDR2 SMNVEV (reference sequence). CDR3 length equals 15 residues. CDR3 protein: CASRSPSGGLYEQYF. The CDR3 DNA reads as TGTGCCAGCAGGTCCCCTAGCGGGGGGCTCTACGAGCAGTACTTC.

A few counts support this clone. Other DNA sequences in this specimen translate into the identical CDR3. The chain uses TRBV6-5 and TRBJ1-2, with TRBD1 as a possible D gene (5 bases). Looked up from germline, CDR1 is MNHEY and CDR2 is SVGAGI. This CDR3 contains 13 residues. The V gene lost 0 bases and the J gene lost 5 bases, with 7 bases spanning the gap. The CDR3 is CASSYSQGYGYTF. The CDR3 DNA reads as TGTGCCAGCAGTTACTCGCAGGGTTATGGCTACACCTTC.

This rearrangement joins TRBV7-2 to TRBJ2-1; no definite D call. Germline V CDR1 and CDR2: SGHTA, FQGNSA. The CDR3 spans 13 residues. V was shortened by 8 bases and J by 5 bases, with 13 bases between the two germline ends. CDR3 sequence reads: CASGSPPNNEQFF. The CDR3 nucleotides read TGTGCCAGCGGCTCACCCCCTAACAATGAGCAGTTCTTC.

This clone was counted between two and nine times. This chain links TRBV5-1 with TRBJ2-3, with 7 bases matching TRBD2. The germline V gene has CDR1 SGHRS and CDR2 YFSETQ. CDR3 length: 18 amino acids. With V trimmed by 0 bases and J by 5 bases, 15 bases remained unmatched. In nucleotides, the CDR3 is TGCGCCAGCAGCTTGGATGGCTCTAGCGGACTAGGAGGAGATACGCAGTATTTT. Protein sequence: CASSLDGSSGLGGDTQYF.

As for this clone: The sample carries other DNA sequences with the same CDR3. The rearrangement joins TRBV5-1 to TRBJ2-2, with 9 bases matching TRBD1. Germline V lookup: CDR1 SGHRS, CDR2 YFSETQ. Trimming took 4 bases from V and 4 from J; bases not matched to a gene: 5. The CDR3 is made up of 15 amino acids. The CDR3 bases are TGCGCCAGCAGCCTGGGACAGGGCGGCACCGGGGAGCTGTTTTTT. It specifies CASSLGQGGTGELFF. Together with reference TRBV5-1 and TRBJ2-2, the CDR3 gives the full variable domain: KAGVTQTPRYLIKTRGQQVTLSCSPISGHRSVSWYQQTPGQGLQFLFEYFSETQRNKGNFPGRFSGRQFSNSRSEMNVSTLELGDSALYLCASSLGQGGTGELFFGEGSRLTVL.

The chain couples TRBV5-1 to TRBJ2-7; possibly TRBD1 for D (8 bases). Trimming cost V 3 bases and J 6 bases, with 19 bases left between them. Germline V gene data show CDR1 as SGHRS and CDR2 as YFSETQ. The CDR3 loop spans 15 amino acids. CDR3 DNA: TGCGCCAGCAGCTACTTGGACAGGGAGGGTAGCGAGCAGTACTTC. Protein product: CASSYLDREGSEQYF. Using reference TRBV5-1 and TRBJ2-7 for the parts outside the CDR3, the full variable domain is KAGVTQTPRYLIKTRGQQVTLSCSPISGHRSVSWYQQTPGQGLQFLFEYFSETQRNKGNFPGRFSGRQFSNSRSEMNVSTLELGDSALYLCASSYLDREGSEQYFGPGTRLTVT.

This sequence joins TRBV7-9 and TRBJ2-7; D gene uncertain. Germline V lookup: CDR1 SEHNR, CDR2 FQNEAQ (reference sequence). Trimming left V 1 base short and J 2 bases short, with 6 bases between. CDR3 length equals 13 residues. In DNA form, the CDR3 reads TGTGCCAGCAGCTTAGTTCCGGCCTACGAGCAGTACTTC. Protein sequence: CASSLVPAYEQYF.

The chain's CDR3 is CASSHRGQGVTDTQYF. The CDR3 coding sequence is TGTGCCAGCAGTCACAGGGGACAGGGGGTTACAGATACGCAGTATTTT. The chain joins TRBV27 to TRBJ2-3, with 11 bases identical to TRBD1. Trimming cost V 5 bases and J 3 bases; bases outside gene matches: 7. Germline values: CDR1 MNHEY, CDR2 SMNVEV (reference sequence). The CDR3 is 16 residues long.

J is TRBJ1-6 and V is TRBV19; D unresolved. This CDR3 contains 15 residues. Per the germline V gene, CDR1 is LNHDA and CDR2 is SQIVND (reference sequence). V dropped 7 bases and J dropped 0 bases, with 10 bases sitting between them. The CDR3 reads CASKKRSSYNSPLHF. The DNA of the CDR3 is TGTGCCAGTAAGAAGAGAAGCTCCTATAATTCACCCCTCCACTTT.

This clone was seen only a few times. V and J are TRBV25-1 and TRBJ2-7, with 10 bases matching TRBD1. Unmatched junction bases numbered 3, after V lost 5 bases and J lost 2 bases. The CDR3 loop spans 14 amino acids. Germline CDR1 is MGHDK and CDR2 is SYGVNS. This chain's CDR3 is CASSRGQGPYEQYF. For the CDR3, the DNA is TGTGCCAGCAGTCGGGGACAGGGGCCCTACGAGCAGTACTTC.

This clone was recorded a few times. V usage is TRBV11-2 and J usage is TRBJ2-7, with D hard to call. This CDR3 comprises 17 residues. CDR1 and CDR2 from the germline V gene are SGHAT and FQNNGV. V dropped 2 bases and J dropped 0 bases, with 17 bases sitting between them. CDR3 in amino acids: CASSLSSRIISSYEQYF. CDR3 DNA sequence: TGTGCCAGCAGCTTAAGTAGCAGAATCATTAGCTCCTACGAGCAGTACTTC.

The gene calls are TRBV28 and TRBJ1-6, with D possibly matching TRBD1 (5 bases). The CDR3 has 15 residues. Trimming shortened V by 3 bases and J by 14 bases, and 20 bases separated the two germline ends. Germline V gene sequence: CDR1 MDHEN, CDR2 SYDVKM. CDR3 DNA: TGTGCCAGCAGTTTTTTGAGTGGGGCGGGAGGGACCCTCCACTTT. This codes for CASSFLSGAGGTLHF. Combining the CDR3 with reference TRBV28 and TRBJ1-6 gives the whole variable domain DVKVTQSSRYLVKRTGEKVFLECVQDMDHENMFWYRQDPGLGLRLIYFSYDVKMKEKGDIPEGYSVSREKKERFSLILESASTNQTSMYLCASSFLSGAGGTLHFGNGTRLTVT.

The chain has TRBV19 and TRBJ1-2; tentatively, D is TRBD1 (5 bases). V lost 8 bases to trimming and J lost 8 bases, with 15 bases between them. The CDR3 totals 12 residues. Germline CDR1 and CDR2: LNHDA and SQIVND (reference sequence). CDR3 region: CASGDRGLGYTF. CDR3 DNA: TGTGCCAGTGGAGATAGGGGTTTGGGCTACACCTTC.

This clone appeared a single time. This may stem from a read error, because a much larger clone lies one nucleotide away. The rearrangement uses TRBV5-8 and TRBJ1-1; no clear D. The CDR3 covers 13 residues. Trimming cost V 2 bases and J 0 bases, with 5 bases left between them. From germline, CDR1 is SGHTS and CDR2 YDEGEE. CDR3 bases: TGTGCCAGCAGCTTAATCGTGAACACTGAAGCTTTCTTT. Protein sequence: CASSLIVNTEAFF.

The chain employs TRBV15 and TRBJ1-6; 10 nucleotides align to TRBD1. Looked up from germline, CDR1 is LNHNV and CDR2 is YYDKDF (reference sequence). The CDR3 loop spans 16 amino acids. V shed 1 base, J shed 8 bases, and the junction held 5 bases outside the gene matches. CDR3 protein: CATSRGAGTGDSPLHF. For the CDR3, the DNA is TGTGCCACCAGCAGAGGGGCCGGGACAGGGGATTCACCCCTCCACTTT.

The genes are TRBV28 and TRBJ2-3, with TRBD1 identical over 8 bases. Germline trimming cut 9 bases from V and 4 bases from J; bases unmatched to any gene: 6. The germline CDR1 and CDR2 sequences are MDHEN and SYDVKM. The CDR3 is 13 residues long. CDR3 loop: CARLRGHSDTQYF. In DNA, the CDR3 is TGTGCCAGACTCAGGGGGCACTCAGATACGCAGTATTTT.

This chain joins TRBV14 and TRBJ1-3; possibly TRBD1 for D (6 bases). The CDR3 is 15 residues long. The V and J ends lost 2 bases and 4 bases respectively, with 12 bases between them. CDR1 SGHDN and CDR2 FVKESK come from the germline V gene. This CDR3 reads CASSQLQGIGNTIYF. DNA for the CDR3: TGTGCCAGCAGCCAATTACAGGGAATCGGAAACACCATATATTTT.